This T cell receptor (beta chain) was recorded in a study of T cell repertoires in cytomegalovirus infection. Study background: CMV infection and matching HLA type were both indicated by public TCR beta signatures.

In TCRdb, the reads were re-called with MiXCR into one record per CDR3 protein. This table has 600,000 to 800,000 distinct CDR3 sequences, around 24% appearing once. This clonotype was observed a handful of times. Its cognate antigen is unknown. Trimming took off 5 bases at V and 5 bases at J, with 13 bases between the two ends. The CDR3 has 14 residues. Germline V CDR1 and CDR2: SEHNR, FQNEAQ (reference sequence). The study's findings and limits: Summed frequency of public TCR beta families distinguished CMV carriers with the relevant HLA. CMV-specific TCR beta clonotypes restricted by HLA-C were the ones dominating the ex vivo response.

Sequencing was carried out using CD8+ T cells from PBMCs. The chain couples TRBV7-9 to TRBJ1-3; no reliable D call. The receptor was isolated from a human donor in good health (CMV status not recorded). Some clones in this sample may be carry-over from other donors' samples. The CDR3 is CASSPPAARNTIYF. CDR3 bases: TGTGCCAGCAGCCCTCCAGCAGCCCGAAACACCATATATTTT.